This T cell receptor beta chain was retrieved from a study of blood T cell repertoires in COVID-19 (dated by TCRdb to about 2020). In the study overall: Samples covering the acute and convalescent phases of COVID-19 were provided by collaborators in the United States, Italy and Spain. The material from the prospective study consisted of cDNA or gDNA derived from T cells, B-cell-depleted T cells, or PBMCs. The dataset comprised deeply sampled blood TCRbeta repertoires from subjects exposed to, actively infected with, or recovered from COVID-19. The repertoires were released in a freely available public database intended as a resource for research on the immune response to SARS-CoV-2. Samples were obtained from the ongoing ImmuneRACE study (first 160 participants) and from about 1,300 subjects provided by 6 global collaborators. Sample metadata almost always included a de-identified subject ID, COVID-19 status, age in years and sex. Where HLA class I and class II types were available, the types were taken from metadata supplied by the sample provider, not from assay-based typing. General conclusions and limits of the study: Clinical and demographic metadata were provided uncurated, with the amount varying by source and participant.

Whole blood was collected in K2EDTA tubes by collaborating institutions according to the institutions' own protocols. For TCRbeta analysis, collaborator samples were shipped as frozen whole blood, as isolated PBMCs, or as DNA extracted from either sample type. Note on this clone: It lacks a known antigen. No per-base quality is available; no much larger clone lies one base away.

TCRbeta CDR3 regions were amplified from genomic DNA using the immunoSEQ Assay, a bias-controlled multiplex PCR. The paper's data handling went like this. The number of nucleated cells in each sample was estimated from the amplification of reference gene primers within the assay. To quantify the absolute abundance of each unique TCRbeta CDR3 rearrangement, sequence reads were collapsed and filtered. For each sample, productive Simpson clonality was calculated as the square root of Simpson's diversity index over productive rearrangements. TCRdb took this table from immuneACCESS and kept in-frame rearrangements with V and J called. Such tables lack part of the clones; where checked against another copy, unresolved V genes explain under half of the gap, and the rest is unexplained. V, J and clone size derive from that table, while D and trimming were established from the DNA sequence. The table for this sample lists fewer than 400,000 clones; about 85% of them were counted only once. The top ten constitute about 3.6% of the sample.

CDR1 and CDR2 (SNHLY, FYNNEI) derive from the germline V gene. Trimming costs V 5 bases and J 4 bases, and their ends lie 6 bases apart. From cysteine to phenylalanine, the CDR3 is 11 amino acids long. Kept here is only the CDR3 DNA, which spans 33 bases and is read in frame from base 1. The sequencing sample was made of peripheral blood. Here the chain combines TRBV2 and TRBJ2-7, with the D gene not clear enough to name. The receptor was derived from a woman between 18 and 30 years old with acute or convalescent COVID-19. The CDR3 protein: CASSTGYEQYF. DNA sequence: TGTGCCAGCAGTACCGGGTACGAGCAGTACTTC.